Listed below are T cell receptor beta chains from one sample, sequenced in a study of blood T cell repertoires in COVID-19. The repertoire was sequenced with immunoSEQ multiplex PCR; TCRdb's copy has only in-frame clones and lacks some. The sample carries approximately 50,000 clones, 80% to 90% recorded once. The sample consisted of peripheral blood. These TCRs come from a human donor in a cohort sampled during active COVID-19. Each CDR3 is given with its conserved first and last residue. D genes are given only for firm matches. Only some rows state a clone size, as once, few, many or a class for expanded clones.

TRBJ1-5 - TRBV7-2 - CASSLDGGQPQHF TGTGCCAGCAGCTTAGACGGCGGCCAGCCCCAGCATTTT
TRBJ2-1 - TRBV4-3 TRBD1 CASSQWLTGGVYNEQFF TGCGCCAGCAGCCAGTGGCTCACAGGGGGCGTATACAATGAGCAGTTCTTC
TRBJ2-1 - TRBV7-6 TRBD2 CASGRLAGGYNEQFF TGTGCCAGCGGTCGACTAGCGGGAGGGTACAATGAGCAGTTCTTC
TRBJ2-3 once TRBV5-1 TRBD1 CASSDRQGGDTQYF TGCGCCAGCAGCGACCGACAGGGGGGAGATACGCAGTATTTT
TRBJ2-1 - TRBV24-1 TRBD1 CATSDRGSGPHNEQFF TGTGCCACCAGTGACAGGGGGTCGGGACCTCACAATGAGCAGTTCTTC
TRBJ2-6 - TRBV28 - CASTPGGAGANVLTF TGTGCCAGCACCCCGGGCGGGGCCGGGGCCAACGTCCTGACTTTC
TRBJ2-5 - TRBV28 - CASRQLPGTQYF TGTGCCAGCAGGCAGTTACCTGGGACCCAGTACTTC
TRBJ2-1 - TRBV19 - CASNDRYYYNEQFF TGTGCCAGTAACGACAGATACTACTACAATGAGCAGTTCTTC
TRBJ2-5 once TRBV5-8 - CASSLGLETQYF TGTGCCAGCAGCTTGGGGCTCGAGACCCAGTACTTC
TRBJ2-7 - TRBV14 - CASSPGVKGYEQYF TGTGCCAGCAGCCCGGGAGTCAAGGGCTACGAGCAGTACTTC
TRBJ2-5 - TRBV5-4 - CASSLGSQRPEETQYF TGTGCCAGCAGCTTGGGGAGTCAAAGGCCAGAAGAGACCCAGTACTTC
TRBJ1-2 - TRBV20-1 - CSAHRAGGYTF TGCAGTGCTCACAGGGCTGGTGGCTACACCTTC
TRBJ2-4 - TRBV6-5 - CASSRDFVPNIQYF TGTGCCAGCAGTAGGGACTTTGTCCCAAACATTCAGTACTTC
TRBJ2-7 once TRBV6-2/TRBV6-3 - CASSNLGYEQYF TGTGCCAGCAGTAACCTCGGCTACGAGCAGTACTTC
TRBJ2-1 - TRBV7-9 TRBD1 CASSQPGTVDNEQFF TGTGCCAGCAGCCAACCCGGGACAGTAGACAATGAGCAGTTCTTC
TRBJ2-7 - TRBV10-1 - CASSEGQHYEQYF TGCGCCAGCAGTGAGGGGCAGCACTACGAGCAGTACTTC
TRBJ2-3 once TRBV24-1 TRBD2 CATSDFEGLAGIDTQYF TGTGCCACCAGTGATTTTGAGGGACTAGCGGGAATAGATACGCAGTATTTT
TRBJ2-7 - TRBV12-3/TRBV12-4 - CASRNSDGIEQYF TGTGCCAGCAGGAATTCGGACGGGATCGAGCAGTACTTC
TRBJ2-7 - TRBV27 - CASSLYRGSDEQYF TGTGCCAGCAGTTTATACCGGGGAAGCGACGAGCAGTACTTC
TRBJ1-4 few TRBV27 TRBD1 CASRKRTGGTTNEKLFF TGTGCCAGCAGGAAAAGGACAGGGGGAACAACTAATGAAAAACTGTTTTTT
TRBJ2-3 - TRBV19 TRBD2 CARTSGGGRGTDTQYF TGTGCCAGAACTAGCGGGGGGGGAAGGGGCACAGATACGCAGTATTTT
TRBJ2-1 - TRBV5-1 - CASSFSAYNEQFF TGCGCCAGCAGCTTTTCTGCCTACAATGAGCAGTTCTTC
TRBJ2-2 - TRBV5-4 TRBD2 CASSPTSGNTGELFF TGTGCCAGCAGCCCGACTAGCGGAAACACCGGGGAGCTGTTTTTT
TRBJ2-1 - TRBV5-1 TRBD2 CASSTGTSGRISYNEQFF TGCGCCAGCAGCACCGGGACTAGCGGGAGAATCTCCTACAATGAGCAGTTCTTC
TRBJ2-2 - TRBV5-1 TRBD1 CASLPDREDTGELFF TGCGCCAGCTTACCCGACAGGGAAGACACCGGGGAGCTGTTTTTT
TRBJ2-3 - TRBV7-9 - CASSLGSGRTDTQYF TGTGCCAGCAGCTTAGGGAGCGGTAGAACAGATACGCAGTATTTT
TRBJ1-4 - TRBV6-6 TRBD1 CASSSGTGLRGEKLFF TGTGCCAGCAGTTCCGGGACAGGGCTTCGGGGTGAAAAACTGTTTTTT
TRBJ1-4 - TRBV5-6 - CASSLRGGNEKLFF TGTGCCAGCAGCTTGAGAGGGGGTAATGAAAAACTGTTTTTT
TRBJ1-4 - TRBV5-1 - CASSLGARGEEKLFF TGCGCCAGCAGCTTGGGAGCAAGGGGCGAGGAAAAACTGTTTTTT
TRBJ2-7 - TRBV28 TRBD1 CASRTGQGFHEQYF TGTGCCAGCCGGACGGGACAGGGATTCCACGAGCAGTACTTC
TRBJ1-2 - TRBV6-5 TRBD1 CASSPGTGGVYGYTF TGTGCCAGCAGCCCCGGGACAGGGGGCGTCTATGGCTACACCTTC
TRBJ2-6 - TRBV2 - CASRGRTVPSGANVLTF TGTGCCAGCAGGGGCCGGACAGTTCCCTCTGGGGCCAACGTCCTGACTTTC
TRBJ1-5 - TRBV16 TRBD1 CASSLDRNQPQHF TGTGCCAGCAGCCTGGACAGGAATCAGCCCCAGCATTTT
TRBJ2-5 - TRBV28 - CASSLAGPLEAQYF TGTGCCAGCAGTTTAGCGGGGCCCCTTGAGGCCCAGTACTTC
TRBJ1-2 - TRBV28 TRBD1 CASSGESDRDPRGYTF TGTGCCAGCAGCGGGGAGTCGGACAGGGACCCACGAGGCTACACCTTC
TRBJ2-1 - TRBV4-1 - CASSSLRQYNEQFF TGCGCCAGCAGCTCCCTCCGCCAGTACAATGAGCAGTTCTTC
TRBJ2-3 - TRBV2 TRBD2 CASARTSGLTDTQYF TGTGCCAGCGCTCGGACTAGCGGCCTCACAGATACGCAGTATTTT
TRBJ2-5 - TRBV2 - CASSEGGLETQYF TGTGCCAGCAGTGAAGGAGGGTTAGAGACCCAGTACTTC
TRBJ2-3 - TRBV7-6 - CASSLFSSTDTQYF TGTGCCAGCAGCTTATTCTCCAGCACAGATACGCAGTATTTT
TRBJ1-5 - TRBV5-1 - CASSLGAGVGQPQHF TGCGCCAGCAGCTTGGGGGCAGGGGTAGGTCAGCCCCAGCATTTT
TRBJ2-7 - TRBV27 TRBD2 CASSPGGVRGEQYF TGTGCCAGCAGTCCGGGGGGAGTCCGAGGCGAGCAGTACTTC
TRBJ2-2 - TRBV28 - CASSFLNTGELFF TGTGCCAGCAGTTTCCTTAACACCGGGGAGCTGTTTTTT
TRBJ2-7 - TRBV4-1 TRBD2 CASSQGLAGTYEQYF TGCGCCAGCAGCCAGGGACTAGCGGGAACCTACGAGCAGTACTTC
TRBJ2-3 - TRBV2 TRBD2 CASTSGTSGTDTQYF TGTGCCAGCACCTCCGGGACTAGCGGCACAGATACGCAGTATTTT
TRBJ2-3 - TRBV10-3 TRBD2 CAIRTSGRTDTQYF TGTGCCATCAGAACTAGCGGGAGGACAGATACGCAGTATTTT
TRBJ2-1 - TRBV2 - CASMTSYNEQFF TGTGCCAGCATGACTTCCTACAATGAGCAGTTCTTC
TRBJ1-6 - TRBV19 - CASQTVYGSPLHF TGTGCCAGCCAAACGGTGTACGGTTCACCCCTCCACTTT
TRBJ1-6 few TRBV20-1 TRBD1 CSARDQGVLHF TGCAGTGCTAGAGATCAGGGGGTACTCCACTTT
TRBJ1-2 - TRBV12-3/TRBV12-4 TRBD1 CASSLGQGYGYTF TGTGCCAGCAGTCTGGGACAGGGCTATGGCTACACCTTC
TRBJ1-2 - TRBV28 TRBD1 CASTPTGNYGYTF TGTGCCAGCACACCGACAGGGAACTATGGCTACACCTTC
TRBJ2-1 - TRBV27 TRBD1 CASSLPQAGGGDEQFF TGTGCCAGCAGTTTACCGCAGGCAGGGGGTGGTGATGAGCAGTTCTTC
TRBJ2-2 - TRBV4-2 - CASSQVGQITGELFF TGTGCCAGCAGCCAAGTTGGACAGATAACCGGGGAGCTGTTTTTT
TRBJ2-3 - TRBV2 - CASSRTTSTDTQYF TGTGCCAGCAGTCGGACAACCAGCACAGATACGCAGTATTTT
TRBJ2-3 - TRBV28 TRBD2 CASSGTTVGQYF TGTGCCAGCAGTGGGACTACTGTCGGGCAGTATTTT
TRBJ2-7 once TRBV5-1 TRBD2 CASSSRLAAYEQYF TGCGCCAGCAGCTCGCGACTAGCGGCATACGAGCAGTACTTC
TRBJ2-3 - TRBV7-9 TRBD2 CASSLGSGLAADTQYF TGTGCCAGCAGCTTAGGGTCTGGTCTAGCGGCAGATACGCAGTATTTT